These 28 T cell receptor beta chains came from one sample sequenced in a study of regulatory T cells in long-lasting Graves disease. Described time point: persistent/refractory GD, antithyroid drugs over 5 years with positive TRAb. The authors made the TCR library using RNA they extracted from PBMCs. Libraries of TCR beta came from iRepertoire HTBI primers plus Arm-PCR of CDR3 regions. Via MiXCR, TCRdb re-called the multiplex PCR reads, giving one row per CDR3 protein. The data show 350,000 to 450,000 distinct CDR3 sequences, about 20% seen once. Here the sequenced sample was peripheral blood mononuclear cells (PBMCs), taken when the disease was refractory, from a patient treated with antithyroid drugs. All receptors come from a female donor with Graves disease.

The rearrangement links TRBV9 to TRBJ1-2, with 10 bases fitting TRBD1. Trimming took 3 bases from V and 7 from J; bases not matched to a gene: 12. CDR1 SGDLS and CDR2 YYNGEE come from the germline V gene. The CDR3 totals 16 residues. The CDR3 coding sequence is TGTGCCAGCAGCGCTACCGGGACAGGGGACCGGCGTGGCTACACCTTC. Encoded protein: CASSATGTGDRRGYTF.

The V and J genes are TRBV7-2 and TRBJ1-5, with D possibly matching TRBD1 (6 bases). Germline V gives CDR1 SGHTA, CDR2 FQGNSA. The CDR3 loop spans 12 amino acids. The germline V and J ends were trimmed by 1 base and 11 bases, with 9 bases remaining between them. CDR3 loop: CASSLVGGAQHF. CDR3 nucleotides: TGTGCCAGCAGCTTAGTAGGGGGGGCCCAGCATTTT. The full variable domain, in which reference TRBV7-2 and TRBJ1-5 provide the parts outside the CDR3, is GAGVSQSPSNKVTEKGKDVELRCDPISGHTALYWYRQSLGQGLEFLIYFQGNSAPDKSGLPSDRFSAERTGGSVSTLTIQRTQQEDSAVYLCASSLVGGAQHFGDGTRLSIL.

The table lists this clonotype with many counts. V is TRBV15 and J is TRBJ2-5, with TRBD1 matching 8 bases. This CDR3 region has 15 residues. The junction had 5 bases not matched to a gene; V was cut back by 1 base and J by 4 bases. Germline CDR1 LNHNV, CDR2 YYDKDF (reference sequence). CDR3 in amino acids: CATSRVGTGGETQYF. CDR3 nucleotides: TGTGCCACCAGCAGAGTGGGGACAGGTGGAGAGACCCAGTACTTC.

The CDR3 nucleotides are TGTGCCACCAGTGATGGACTAATCACAGATACGCAGTATTTT. It codes for CATSDGLITDTQYF. V and J are TRBV24-1 and TRBJ2-3; perhaps TRBD2 as D (6 bases). This CDR3 region has 14 residues. V was trimmed by 3 bases and J by 2 bases, leaving 8 bases between them. In germline, CDR1 is KGHDR, CDR2 SFDVKD.

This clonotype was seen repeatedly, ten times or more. The CDR3 spells CASSEGNSPLHF. DNA of the CDR3: TGTGCCAGCAGCGAAGGGAATTCACCCCTCCACTTT. The rearrangement joins TRBV7-9 to TRBJ1-6; D ambiguous. The ends were cut back, 5 bases at V and 7 bases at J, with 6 bases in the middle. The CDR3 has 12 residues. Per germline, CDR1 SEHNR and CDR2 FQNEAQ (reference sequence). Complete variable domain (other parts from reference TRBV7-9 and TRBJ1-6): DTGVSQNPRHKITKRGQNVTFRCDPISEHNRLYWYRQTLGQGPEFLTYFQNEAQLEKSRLLSDRFSAERPKGSFSTLEIQRTEQGDSAMYLCASSEGNSPLHFGNGTRLTVT.

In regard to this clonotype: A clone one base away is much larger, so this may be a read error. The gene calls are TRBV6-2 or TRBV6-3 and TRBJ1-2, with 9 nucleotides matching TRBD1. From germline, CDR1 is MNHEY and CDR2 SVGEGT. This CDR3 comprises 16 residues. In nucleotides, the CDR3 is TGTGCCAGCAGATTCCCGGGACAGGGAGGGAACTATGGCCACACCTTC. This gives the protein CASRFPGQGGNYGHTF.

For the CDR3, the DNA is TGCAGTGCTATCGGGCTACAGGGCCCGATGGGTCAGCCCCAGCATTTT. The encoded protein is CSAIGLQGPMGQPQHF. The chain recombines TRBV20-1 with TRBJ1-5, with D perhaps matching TRBD1 (6 bases). There are 16 residues in the CDR3. In germline, CDR1 is DFQATT, CDR2 SNEGSKA (reference sequence). Trimming took off 4 bases at V and 6 bases at J, with 22 bases between the two ends.

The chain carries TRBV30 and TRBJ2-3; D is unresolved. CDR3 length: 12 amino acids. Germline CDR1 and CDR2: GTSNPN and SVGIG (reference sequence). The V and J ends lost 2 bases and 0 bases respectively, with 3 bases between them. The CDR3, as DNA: TGTGCCTGGAGTCAAAGCACAGATACGCAGTATTTT. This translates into CAWSQSTDTQYF.

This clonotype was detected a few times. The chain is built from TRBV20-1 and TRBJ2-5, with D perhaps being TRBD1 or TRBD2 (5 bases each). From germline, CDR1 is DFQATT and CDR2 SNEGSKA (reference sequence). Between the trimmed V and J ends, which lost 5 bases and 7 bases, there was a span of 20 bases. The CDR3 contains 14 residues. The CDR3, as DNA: TGCAGTGCTGGGGGTGCTGAGCCTAGGGGGACCCAGTACTTC. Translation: CSAGGAEPRGTQYF.

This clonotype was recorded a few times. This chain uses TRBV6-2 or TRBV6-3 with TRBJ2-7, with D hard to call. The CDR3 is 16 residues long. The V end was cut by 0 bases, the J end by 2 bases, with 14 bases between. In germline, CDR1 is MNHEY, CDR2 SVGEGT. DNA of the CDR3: TGTGCCAGCAGTTACTCTAACAGCCCATACCCCTACGAGCAGTACTTC. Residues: CASSYSNSPYPYEQYF.

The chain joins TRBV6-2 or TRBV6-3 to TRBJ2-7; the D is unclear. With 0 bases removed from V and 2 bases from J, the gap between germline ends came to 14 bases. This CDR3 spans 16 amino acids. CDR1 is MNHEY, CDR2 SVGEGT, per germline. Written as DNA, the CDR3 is TGTGCCAGCAGTTACTCGTTTAGACGGCCCCCCTACGAGCAGTACTTC. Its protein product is CASSYSFRRPPYEQYF.

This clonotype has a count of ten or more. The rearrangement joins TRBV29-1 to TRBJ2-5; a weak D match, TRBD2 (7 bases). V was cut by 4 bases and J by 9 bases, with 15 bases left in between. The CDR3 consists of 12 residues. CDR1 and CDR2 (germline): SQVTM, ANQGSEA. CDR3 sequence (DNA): TGCAGCGTTGGGGAGGGGGAGGCATCCCAGTACTTC. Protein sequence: CSVGEGEASQYF.

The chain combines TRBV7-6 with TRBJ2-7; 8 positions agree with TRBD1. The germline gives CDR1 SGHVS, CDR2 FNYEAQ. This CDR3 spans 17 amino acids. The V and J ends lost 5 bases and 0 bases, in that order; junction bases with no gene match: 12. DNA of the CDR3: TGTGCCAGCAGCCCCCGGGACAGGCCGCACATCTCCTACGAGCAGTACTTC. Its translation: CASSPRDRPHISYEQYF.

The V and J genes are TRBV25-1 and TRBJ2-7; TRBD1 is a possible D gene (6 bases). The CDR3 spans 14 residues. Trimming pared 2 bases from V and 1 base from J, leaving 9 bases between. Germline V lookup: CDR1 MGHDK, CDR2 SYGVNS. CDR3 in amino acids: CASSEHRVSYEQYF. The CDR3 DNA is TGTGCCAGCAGTGAACACAGGGTTTCCTACGAGCAGTACTTC.

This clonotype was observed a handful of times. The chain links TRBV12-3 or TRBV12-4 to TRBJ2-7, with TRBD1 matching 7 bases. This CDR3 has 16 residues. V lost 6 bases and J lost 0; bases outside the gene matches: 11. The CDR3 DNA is TGTGCCAGCAGCGTAGAAGGGACAGCATCCTCCTACGAGCAGTACTTC. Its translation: CASSVEGTASSYEQYF.

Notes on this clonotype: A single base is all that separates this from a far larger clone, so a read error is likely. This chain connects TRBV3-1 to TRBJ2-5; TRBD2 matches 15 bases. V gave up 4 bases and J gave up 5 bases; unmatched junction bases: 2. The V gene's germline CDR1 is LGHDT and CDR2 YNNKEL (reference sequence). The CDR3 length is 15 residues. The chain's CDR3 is CASSPGTSGGETQYF. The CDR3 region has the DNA TGTGCCAGCAGCCCAGGGACTAGCGGGGGGGAGACCCAGTACTTC.

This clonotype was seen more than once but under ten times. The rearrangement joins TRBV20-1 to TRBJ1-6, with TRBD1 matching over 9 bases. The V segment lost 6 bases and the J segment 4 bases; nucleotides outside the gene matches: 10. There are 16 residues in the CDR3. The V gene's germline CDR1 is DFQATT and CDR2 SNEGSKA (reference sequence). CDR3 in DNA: TGCAGTGCCATTCAGATGGACAGGGGATATAATTCACCCCTCCACTTT. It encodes CSAIQMDRGYNSPLHF.

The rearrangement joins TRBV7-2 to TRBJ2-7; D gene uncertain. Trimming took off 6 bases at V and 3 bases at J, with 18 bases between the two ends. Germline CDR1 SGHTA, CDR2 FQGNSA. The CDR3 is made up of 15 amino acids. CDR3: CASSSDPLINYEQYF. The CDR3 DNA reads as TGTGCCAGCAGTTCCGATCCCTTAATTAACTACGAGCAGTACTTC.

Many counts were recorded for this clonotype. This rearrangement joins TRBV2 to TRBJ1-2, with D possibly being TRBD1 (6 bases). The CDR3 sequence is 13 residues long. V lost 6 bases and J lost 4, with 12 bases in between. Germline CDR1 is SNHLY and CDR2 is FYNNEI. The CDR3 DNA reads TGTGCCAGCAGGCCAACAGGGACCTATGGCTACACCTTC. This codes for CASRPTGTYGYTF.

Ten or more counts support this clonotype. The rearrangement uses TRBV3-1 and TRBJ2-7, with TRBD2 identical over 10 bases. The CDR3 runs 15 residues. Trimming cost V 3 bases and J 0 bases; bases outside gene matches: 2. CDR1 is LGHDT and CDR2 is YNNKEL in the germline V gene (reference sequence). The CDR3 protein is CASSHSGRSSYEQYF. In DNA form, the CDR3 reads TGTGCCAGCAGCCATAGCGGGAGGAGCTCCTACGAGCAGTACTTC.

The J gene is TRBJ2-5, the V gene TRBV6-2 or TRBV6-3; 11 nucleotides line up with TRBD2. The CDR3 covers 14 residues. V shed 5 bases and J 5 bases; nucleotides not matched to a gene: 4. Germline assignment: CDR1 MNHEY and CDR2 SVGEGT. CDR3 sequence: CASSGGLAGETQYF. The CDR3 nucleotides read TGTGCCAGCAGTGGCGGACTAGCGGGCGAGACCCAGTACTTC.

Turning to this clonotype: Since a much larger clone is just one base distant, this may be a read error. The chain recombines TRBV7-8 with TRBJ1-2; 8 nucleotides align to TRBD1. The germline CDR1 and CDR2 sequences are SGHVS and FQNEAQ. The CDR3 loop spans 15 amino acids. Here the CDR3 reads CASSTRVGQGYGHTF. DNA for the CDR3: TGTGCCAGCAGCACCCGAGTAGGACAGGGCTATGGCCACACCTTC.

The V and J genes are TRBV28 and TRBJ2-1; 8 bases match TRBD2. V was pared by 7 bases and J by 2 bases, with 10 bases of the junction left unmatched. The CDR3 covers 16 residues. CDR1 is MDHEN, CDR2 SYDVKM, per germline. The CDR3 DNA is TGTGCCAGCAAGGGTGGTAGCGGGGACACCTACAATGAGCAGTTCTTC. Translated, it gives CASKGGSGDTYNEQFF.

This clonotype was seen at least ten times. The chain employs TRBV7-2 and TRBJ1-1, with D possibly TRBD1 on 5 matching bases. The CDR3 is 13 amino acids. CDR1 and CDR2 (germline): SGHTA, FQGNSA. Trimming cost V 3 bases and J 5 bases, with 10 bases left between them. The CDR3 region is CASSFGARTEAFF. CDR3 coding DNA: TGTGCCAGCAGCTTCGGGGCTAGGACTGAAGCTTTCTTT.

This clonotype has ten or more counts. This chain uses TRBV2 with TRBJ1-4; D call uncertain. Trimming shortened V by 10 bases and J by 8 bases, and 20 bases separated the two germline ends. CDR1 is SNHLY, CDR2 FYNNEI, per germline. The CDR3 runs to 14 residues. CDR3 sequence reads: CAISTATWVEKLFF. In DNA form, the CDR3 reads TGTGCCATCAGCACAGCAACATGGGTCGAAAAACTGTTTTTT.

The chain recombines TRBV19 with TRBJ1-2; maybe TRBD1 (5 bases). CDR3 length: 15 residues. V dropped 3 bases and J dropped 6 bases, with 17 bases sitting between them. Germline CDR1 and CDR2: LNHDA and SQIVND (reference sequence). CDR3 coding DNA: TGTGCCAGTAGTATTTCCGAAATCCGGGGCGATGGCTACACCTTC. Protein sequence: CASSISEIRGDGYTF. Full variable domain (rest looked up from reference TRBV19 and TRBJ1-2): DGGITQSPKYLFRKEGQNVTLSCEQNLNHDAMYWYRQDPGQGLRLIYYSQIVNDFQKGDIAEGYSVSREKKESFPLTVTSAQKNPTAFYLCASSISEIRGDGYTFGSGTRLTVV.

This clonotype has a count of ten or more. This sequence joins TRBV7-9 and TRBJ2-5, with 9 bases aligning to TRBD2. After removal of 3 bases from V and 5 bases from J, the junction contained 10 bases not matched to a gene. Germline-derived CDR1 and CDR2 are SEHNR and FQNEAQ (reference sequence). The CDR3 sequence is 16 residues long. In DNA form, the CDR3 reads TGTGCCAGCAGCTTGGGGCTAGCGGGAAAGGGGGAGACCCAGTACTTC. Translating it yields CASSLGLAGKGETQYF.

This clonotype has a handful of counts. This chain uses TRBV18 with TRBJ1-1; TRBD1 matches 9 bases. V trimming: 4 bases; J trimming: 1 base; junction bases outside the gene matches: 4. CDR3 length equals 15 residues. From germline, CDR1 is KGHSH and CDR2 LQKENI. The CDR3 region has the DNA TGTGCCAGCTCACGTCCGGGACAGGGGAACACTGAAGCTTTCTTT. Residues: CASSRPGQGNTEAFF.